This TCR beta chain originates from a study of blood T cell repertoires in COVID-19. For the study at large: Italy, Spain and the United States were the sources of the convalescent and acute COVID-19 samples. PBMCs, B-cell-depleted T cells, or T cells were the source of the cDNA or gDNA that made up the material.

Original data processing: Amplification from reference gene primers served as the basis for estimated nucleated cell counts. Produced via immunoSEQ multiplex PCR; TCRdb's table is partial and in-frame only. Clone size and the V and J calls come from that table; the DNA yielded D and trimming. The sample lists about 110,000 clones; about 91% were seen once. The V and J ends lost 0 bases and 0 bases, in that order; junction bases with no gene match: 7. CDR1 is LGHDT and CDR2 is YNNKEL in the germline V gene (reference sequence). The CDR3 loop spans 17 amino acids. This receptor was taken from a man aged 45-60 years with active or convalescent COVID-19. This chain links TRBV3-1 (or the pseudogene TRBV3-2) with TRBJ1-1, with TRBD1 matching over 7 bases. The sequenced sample consisted of peripheral blood. The chain's CDR3 is CASSQDPTGLMNTEAFF. The CDR3 DNA sequence: TGTGCCAGCAGCCAAGACCCGACAGGGCTCATGAACACTGAAGCTTTCTTT.